The 9 T cell receptor beta chains below were found in one sample sequenced in a study of cytomegalovirus exposure and HLA in healthy donors. A multiplex PCR was run with 60 Vbeta primers and 13 Jbeta primers. Repertoires were generated with immunoSEQ multiplex PCR, while TCRdb's copy carries only in-frame clones and drops some. In the table there are fewer than 90,000 clones, around 79% of which are singletons. Sequencing was performed on PBMCs. Source of these receptors: a female donor in good health and CMV-seronegative.

V usage is TRBV2 and J usage is TRBJ1-5; possible D gene TRBD1, 5 bases. CDR3 length: 12 amino acids. Per germline, CDR1 SNHLY and CDR2 FYNNEI. V was clipped by 8 bases and J by 5 bases, with 10 bases between them. The CDR3 bases are TGTGCCAGCTTGGACACCTATCAGCCCCAGCATTTT. Its protein product is CASLDTYQPQHF.

The genes are TRBV29-1 and TRBJ2-3; no firm D call. Trimming stripped 3 bases from V and 2 bases from J, with 6 bases between. This CDR3 comprises 12 residues. Germline V gene lookup returns CDR1 SQVTM and CDR2 ANQGSEA. The CDR3 spells CSVDASTDTQYF. The CDR3 DNA is TGCAGCGTTGATGCGTCCACAGATACGCAGTATTTT.

This clone has just a few counts. This chain links TRBV4-2 with TRBJ2-7; perhaps TRBD2 as D (6 bases). The germline CDR1 and CDR2 sequences are LGHNA and YNFKEQ. The CDR3 is made up of 14 amino acids. V was clipped by 0 bases and J by 7 bases, with 13 bases between them. CDR3 sequence (DNA): TGTGCCAGCAGCCAAGATAGCGGCGTAAGAGAGCAGTACTTC. This encodes CASSQDSGVREQYF.

This sequence joins TRBV28 and TRBJ2-2; 12 nucleotides line up with TRBD2. Germline V gene lookup returns CDR1 MDHEN and CDR2 SYDVKM. V lost 5 bases, J lost 0 bases, and 10 bases stayed unmatched. CDR3 length: 19 amino acids. CDR3 in amino acids: CASSDPVLAGGPNTGELFF. CDR3 coding DNA: TGTGCCAGCAGTGACCCCGTCCTAGCGGGAGGGCCGAACACCGGGGAGCTGTTTTTT.

The gene calls are TRBV14 and TRBJ1-1; maybe TRBD1 (6 bases). Germline values: CDR1 SGHDN, CDR2 FVKESK. The CDR3 is made up of 16 amino acids. The V end lost 4 bases, the J end lost 0 bases, and 15 bases lay between the germline ends. The DNA for the CDR3 is TGTGCCAGCAGCCCGGACAGTAGGCCATTGAACACTGAAGCTTTCTTT. Translating gives CASSPDSRPLNTEAFF.

The CDR3 region has the DNA TGTGCCAGCAGTGCCTCAGGGGAAATCAGGAACGAGCAGTACTTC. Protein: CASSASGEIRNEQYF. J is TRBJ2-7 and V is TRBV6-1, with a tentative D call TRBD1 (6 bases). Per the germline V gene, CDR1 is MNHNS and CDR2 is SASEGT. The CDR3 length is 15 residues. V was pared by 4 bases and J by 5 bases, with 18 bases between.

This chain connects TRBV18 to TRBJ1-1, with D possibly matching TRBD1 (5 bases). This CDR3 comprises 14 residues. Per the germline V gene, CDR1 is KGHSH and CDR2 is LQKENI. V shed 3 bases and J shed 5 bases, with 13 bases lying between them. The CDR3 loop reads CASSPFDGQTEAFF. As DNA, the CDR3 is TGTGCCAGCTCACCGTTCGACGGACAAACTGAAGCTTTCTTT.

The chain carries TRBV19 and TRBJ2-3; D may be TRBD1 (6 bases). Germline CDR1 is LNHDA and CDR2 is SQIVND (reference sequence). V shed 8 bases and J shed 2 bases, with 11 bases lying between them. CDR3 size: 13 residues. The CDR3 spells CASGWTVTDTQYF. The CDR3 DNA reads TGTGCCAGTGGTTGGACAGTCACAGATACGCAGTATTTT.

The V and J genes are TRBV14 and TRBJ2-1; 10 nucleotides align to TRBD2. CDR1 is SGHDN and CDR2 is FVKESK in the germline V gene. The CDR3 totals 14 residues. Trimming removed 4 bases from V and 3 bases from J; junction bases left unmatched: 0. This CDR3 is CASSRTSGYNEQFF. CDR3 coding DNA: TGTGCCAGCAGCCGGACTAGCGGCTACAATGAGCAGTTCTTC. Full variable domain (outside the CDR3, taken from reference TRBV14 and TRBJ2-1): EAGVTQFPSHSVIEKGQTVTLRCDPISGHDNLYWYRRVMGKEIKFLLHFVKESKQDESGMPNNRFLAERTGGTYSTLKVQPAELEDSGVYFCASSRTSGYNEQFFGPGTRLTVL.